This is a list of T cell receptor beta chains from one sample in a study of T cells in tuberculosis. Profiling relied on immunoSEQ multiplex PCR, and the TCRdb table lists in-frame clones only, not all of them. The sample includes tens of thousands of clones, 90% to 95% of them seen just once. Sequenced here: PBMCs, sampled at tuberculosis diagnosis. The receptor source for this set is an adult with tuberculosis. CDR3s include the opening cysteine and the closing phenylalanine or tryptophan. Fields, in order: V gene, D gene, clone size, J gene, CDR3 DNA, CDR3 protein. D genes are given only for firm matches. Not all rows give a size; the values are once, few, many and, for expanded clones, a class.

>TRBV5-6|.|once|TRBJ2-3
TGTGCCAGCAGCTTGGAGGGCAGGGGTACAGATACGCAGTATTTT
CASSLEGRGTDTQYF
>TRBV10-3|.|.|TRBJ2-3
TGTGCCATCCGACAGGCCAACACAGATACGCAGTATTTT
CAIRQANTDTQYF
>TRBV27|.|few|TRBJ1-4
TGTGCCAGCAGACGAGGATCAACTAATGAAAAACTGTTTTTT
CASRRGSTNEKLFF
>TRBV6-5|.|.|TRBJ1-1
TGTGCCAGCACCGAACAGAACCTCCTCACTGAAGCTTTCTTT
CASTEQNLLTEAFF
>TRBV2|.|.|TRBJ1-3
TGTGCCAGCAGTGAACGCCCTCAGGGAAGATCTGGAAACACCATATATTTT
CASSERPQGRSGNTIYF
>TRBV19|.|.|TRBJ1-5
TGTGCCAGTAGGACTACAGGGATTCAGCCCCAGCATTTT
CASRTTGIQPQHF
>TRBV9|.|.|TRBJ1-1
TGTGCCAGCAGCGTAGTGGGGGCCCTGAACACTGAAGCTTTCTTT
CASSVVGALNTEAFF
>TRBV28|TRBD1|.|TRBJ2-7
TGTGCCAGCAGTTTACCCCAACAGGGGGGGCAGTACTTC
CASSLPQQGGQYF
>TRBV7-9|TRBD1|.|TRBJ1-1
TGTGCCAGCAGCCCCGGGACAGTGAACACTGAAGCTTTCTTT
CASSPGTVNTEAFF
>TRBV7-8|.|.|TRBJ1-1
TGTGCCAGCAGCTATTTCAGGAACACTGAAGCTTTCTTT
CASSYFRNTEAFF
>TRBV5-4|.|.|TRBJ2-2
TGTGCCAGCAGCTTGGACGGCACCGGGGAGCTGTTTTTT
CASSLDGTGELFF
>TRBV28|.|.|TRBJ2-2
TGTGCCAGCAGTTTTAGGAGAACCGGGGAGCTGTTTTTT
CASSFRRTGELFF
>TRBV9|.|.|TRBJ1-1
TGTGCCAGCAGCGCATTTTCGAACACTGAAGCTTTCTTT
CASSAFSNTEAFF
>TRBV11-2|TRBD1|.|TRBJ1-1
TGTGCCAGCAGCTTAGGACAGGGGACCGCTGAAGCTTTCTTT
CASSLGQGTAEAFF
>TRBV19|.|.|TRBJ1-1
TGTGCCAGTATTCACGGCTTAGGAGAGCGGAAAGCTTTCTTT
CASIHGLGERKAFF
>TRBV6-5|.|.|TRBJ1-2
TGTGCCAGCAGTTACTCTCGGAACTATGGCTACACCTTC
CASSYSRNYGYTF
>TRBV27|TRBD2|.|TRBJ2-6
TGTGCCAGCAGTTCCCTGGGGAGGGTTGGGGCCAACGTCCTGACTTTC
CASSSLGRVGANVLTF
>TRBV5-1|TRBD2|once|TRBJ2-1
TGCGCCAGCAGCCGGGGCGGGAGTATGCATGAGCAGTTCTTC
CASSRGGSMHEQFF
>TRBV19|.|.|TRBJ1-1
TGTGCCAGTAAACGCGGGGGGATGAACACTGAAGCTTTCTTT
CASKRGGMNTEAFF
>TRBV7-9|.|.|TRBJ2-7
TGTGCCAGCAGCGACACCAGGAACTACGAGCAGTACTTC
CASSDTRNYEQYF
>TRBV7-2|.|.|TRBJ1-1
TGTGCCAGCAGCTTAGACAGGACGAACACTGAAGCTTTCTTT
CASSLDRTNTEAFF
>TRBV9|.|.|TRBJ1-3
TGTGCCAGCAGCGTAAACCGCGACCGCGGAAACTCTGGAAACACCATATATTTT
CASSVNRDRGNSGNTIYF
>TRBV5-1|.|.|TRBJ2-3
TGCGCCAGCAGCTTGGGGGCAGGGTCCAAAGATACGCAGTATTTT
CASSLGAGSKDTQYF
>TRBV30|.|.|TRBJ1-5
TGTGCCTGGAGTGTACTGGGGAGGGATCAGCCCCAGCATTTT
CAWSVLGRDQPQHF
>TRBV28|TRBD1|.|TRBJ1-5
TGTGCCAGCAGTTCCCCCGGGACAGGGGATAGCAATCAGCCCCAGCATTTT
CASSSPGTGDSNQPQHF
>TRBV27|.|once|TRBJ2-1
TGTGCCAGCAGTTTAGCAACAGGTGCCTCTTTGTATGAGCAGTTCTTC
CASSLATGASLYEQFF
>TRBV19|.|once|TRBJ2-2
TGTGCCAGTAGCCTCACTGGACAGAACACCGGGGAGCTGTTTTTT
CASSLTGQNTGELFF
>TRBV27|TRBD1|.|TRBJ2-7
TGTGCCAGCAGTATTCAGCAGGGGGCCTACGAGCAGTACTTC
CASSIQQGAYEQYF
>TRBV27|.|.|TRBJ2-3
TGTGCCAGCAGTTTATCGGAGGTCATCACAGATACGCAGTATTTT
CASSLSEVITDTQYF
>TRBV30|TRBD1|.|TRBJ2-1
TGTGCCTGGGGACAGGGGTTCGATGAGCAGTTCTTC
CAWGQGFDEQFF
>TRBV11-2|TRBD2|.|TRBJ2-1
TGTGCCAGCAGCTTAGCGCCTAGCGGCGGCAATGAGCAGTTCTTC
CASSLAPSGGNEQFF
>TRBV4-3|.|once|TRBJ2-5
TGCGCCAGCAGCCCTTCAGGAAGTCAGGGGGAGACCCAGTACTTC
CASSPSGSQGETQYF
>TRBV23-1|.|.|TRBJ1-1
TGCGCCAGCAGCTATAGGAGGGGAGCTTTCTTT
CASSYRRGAFF
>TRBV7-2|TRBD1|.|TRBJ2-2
TGTGCCAGCAGCCCCCGTGGGACAGCCCCCGGGGAGCTGTTTTTT
CASSPRGTAPGELFF
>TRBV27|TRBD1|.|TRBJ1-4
TGTGCCAGCAGTTCGGCAGACAGGGGGGGCGAAAAACTGTTTTTT
CASSSADRGGEKLFF
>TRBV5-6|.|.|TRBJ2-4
TGTGCCAGCAGGATAAGGGGAGCCAAAAACATTCAGTACTTC
CASRIRGAKNIQYF
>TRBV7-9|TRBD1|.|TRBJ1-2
TGTGCCAGCAGCGGTGACCGGGACAGGGGTGGCTACACCTTC
CASSGDRDRGGYTF
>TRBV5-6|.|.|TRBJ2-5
TGTGCCAGCAGCCTCTCATACCCGACAAGCCCCCAAGAGACCCAGTACTTC
CASSLSYPTSPQETQYF
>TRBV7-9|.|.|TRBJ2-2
TGTGCCAGCAGCCCAGAAAACACCGGGGAGCTGTTTTTT
CASSPENTGELFF
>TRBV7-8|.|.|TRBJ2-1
TGTGCCAGCAGCTTAAGTTCGGCTAGAACGTACAATGAGCAGTTCTTC
CASSLSSARTYNEQFF
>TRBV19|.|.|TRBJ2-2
TGTGCCAGTAAGGACACCCACACCGGGGAGCTGTTTTTT
CASKDTHTGELFF
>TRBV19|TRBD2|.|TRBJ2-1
TGTGCCAGTAGTATTGGATTACCGGGACTAGCGGGGTACAATGAGCAGTTCTTC
CASSIGLPGLAGYNEQFF
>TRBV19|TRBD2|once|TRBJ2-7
TGTGCCAGTAGTCCCCCGGGACTAGGGGCCTACGAGCAGTACTTC
CASSPPGLGAYEQYF
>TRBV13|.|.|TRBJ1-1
TGTGCCAGCAGCTTAATCAGGGTCGGGAACACTGAAGCTTTCTTT
CASSLIRVGNTEAFF
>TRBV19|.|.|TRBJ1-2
TGTGCCAGTAGTAATCGAGAGGGATATGGCTACACCTTC
CASSNREGYGYTF
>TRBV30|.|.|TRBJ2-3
TGTGCCCGGAAAGACACCTTGGTCACAGATACGCAGTATTTT
CARKDTLVTDTQYF
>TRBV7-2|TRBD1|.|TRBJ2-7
TGTGCCAGCAGCTTAGAAGGGGGCAGGTCCTACGAGCAGTACTTC
CASSLEGGRSYEQYF
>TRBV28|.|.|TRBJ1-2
TGTGCCAGCAGTTTTGGGCAGGGAAACTATGGCTACACCTTC
CASSFGQGNYGYTF